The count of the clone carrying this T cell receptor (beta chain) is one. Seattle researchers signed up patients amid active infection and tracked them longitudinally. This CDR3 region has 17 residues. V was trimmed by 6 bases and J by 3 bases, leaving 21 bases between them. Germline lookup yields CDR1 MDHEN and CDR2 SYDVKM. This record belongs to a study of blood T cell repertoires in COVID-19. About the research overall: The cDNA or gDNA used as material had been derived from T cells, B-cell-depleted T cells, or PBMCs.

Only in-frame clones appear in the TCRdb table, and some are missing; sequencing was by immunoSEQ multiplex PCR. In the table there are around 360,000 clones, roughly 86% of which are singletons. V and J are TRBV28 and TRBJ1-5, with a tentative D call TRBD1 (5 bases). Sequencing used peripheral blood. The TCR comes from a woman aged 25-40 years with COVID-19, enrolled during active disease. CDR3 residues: CASSIYPRAVNNQPQHF. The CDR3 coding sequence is TGTGCCAGCAGCATCTACCCCAGGGCTGTTAACAATCAGCCCCAGCATTTT.